This T cell receptor (beta chain) was recorded in a study of post-analysis software for immune sequencing data. At the level of the study: Recorded subtypes: relapsing-remitting, secondary progressive, progressive-relapsing; some patients unannotated.

TCR beta cDNA libraries included unique molecular identifiers. Yield was roughly 500,000 cDNA molecules from about 1 to 10 million T cells. TCRdb re-analysed the PCR reads in MiXCR, keeping a single row per CDR3 protein. Among hundreds of thousands of distinct CDR3 sequences listed, 30% to 40% were seen once. On this clonotype itself: No antigen is known for it.

Trimming removed 5 bases from V and 4 bases from J, with 15 bases in between. Per the germline V gene, CDR1 is MNHEY and CDR2 is SMNVEV (reference sequence). The CDR3 sequence is 15 residues long. Study observations and caveats: Five or six TRBV segments, TRBV5-6, TRBV5-1 and TRBV20-1 among them, were found more frequent in patients than controls. Co-batched samples clustered tightly together by F measure.

This TCR derives from a girl aged 2-9 years with multiple sclerosis. The J gene is TRBJ2-1, the V gene TRBV27; D unresolved. The source material was blood. CDR3 residues: CASSPRAVRYNEQFF. The DNA for the CDR3 is TGTGCCAGCAGTCCCCGGGCAGTGAGATACAATGAGCAGTTCTTC.